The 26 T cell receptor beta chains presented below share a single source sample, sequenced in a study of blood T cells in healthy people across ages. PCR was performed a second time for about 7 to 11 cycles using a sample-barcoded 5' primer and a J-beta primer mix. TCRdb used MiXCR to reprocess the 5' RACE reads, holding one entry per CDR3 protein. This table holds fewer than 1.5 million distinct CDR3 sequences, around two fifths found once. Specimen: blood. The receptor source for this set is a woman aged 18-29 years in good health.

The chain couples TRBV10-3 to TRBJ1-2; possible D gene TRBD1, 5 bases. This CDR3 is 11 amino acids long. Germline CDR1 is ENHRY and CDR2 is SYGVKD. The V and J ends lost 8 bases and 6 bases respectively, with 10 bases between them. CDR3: CAIGRGDGYTF. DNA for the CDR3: TGTGCCATCGGACGAGGGGATGGCTACACCTTC.

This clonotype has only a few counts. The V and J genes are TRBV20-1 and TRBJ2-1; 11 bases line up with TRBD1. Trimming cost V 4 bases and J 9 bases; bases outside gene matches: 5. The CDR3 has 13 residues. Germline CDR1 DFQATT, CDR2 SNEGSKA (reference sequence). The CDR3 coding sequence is TGCAGTGCTACAGGACAGGGGGCTGGTGAGCAGTTCTTC. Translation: CSATGQGAGEQFF.

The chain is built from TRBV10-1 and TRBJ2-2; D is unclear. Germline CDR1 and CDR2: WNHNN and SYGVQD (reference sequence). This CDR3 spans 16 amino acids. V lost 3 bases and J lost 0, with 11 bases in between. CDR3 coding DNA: TGCGCCAGCAGTGAAAAGGGCTTCTCGAACACCGGGGAGCTGTTTTTT. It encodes CASSEKGFSNTGELFF.

For the CDR3, the DNA is TGTGCCAGCAGCTTAGACGGAGGCCCGGTGGAGCAGTTCTTC. The encoded protein is CASSLDGGPVEQFF. J is TRBJ2-1 and V is TRBV7-8; possible D gene TRBD2, 5 bases. CDR1 is SGHVS and CDR2 is FQNEAQ in the germline V gene. The CDR3 consists of 14 residues. V was shortened by 1 base and J by 10 bases, with 14 bases between the two germline ends.

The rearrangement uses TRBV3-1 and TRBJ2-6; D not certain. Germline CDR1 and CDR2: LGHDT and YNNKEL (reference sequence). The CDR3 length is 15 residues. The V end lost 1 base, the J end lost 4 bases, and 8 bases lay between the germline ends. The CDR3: CASSQVQMGANVLTF. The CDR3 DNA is TGTGCCAGCAGCCAAGTTCAGATGGGGGCCAACGTCCTGACTTTC.

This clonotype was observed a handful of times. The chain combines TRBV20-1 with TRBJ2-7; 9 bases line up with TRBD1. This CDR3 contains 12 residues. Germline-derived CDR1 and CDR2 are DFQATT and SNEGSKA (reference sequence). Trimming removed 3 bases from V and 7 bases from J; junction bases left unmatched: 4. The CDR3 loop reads CSARGQGEEQYF. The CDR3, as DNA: TGCAGTGCTAGGGGACAGGGTGAAGAGCAGTACTTC.

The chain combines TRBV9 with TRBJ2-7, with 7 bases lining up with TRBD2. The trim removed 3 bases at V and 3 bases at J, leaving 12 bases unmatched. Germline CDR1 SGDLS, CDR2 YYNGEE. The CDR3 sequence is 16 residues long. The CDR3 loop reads CASSADLADRLYEQYF. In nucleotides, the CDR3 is TGTGCCAGCAGCGCCGATCTAGCGGACCGGCTCTACGAGCAGTACTTC.

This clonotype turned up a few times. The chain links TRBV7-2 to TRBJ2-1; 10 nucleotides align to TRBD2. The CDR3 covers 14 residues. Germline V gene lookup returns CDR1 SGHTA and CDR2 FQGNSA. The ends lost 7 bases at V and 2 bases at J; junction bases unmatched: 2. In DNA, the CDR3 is TGTGCCAGCAAAAGCGGGGGGGCCTACAATGAGCAGTTCTTC. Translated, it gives CASKSGGAYNEQFF.

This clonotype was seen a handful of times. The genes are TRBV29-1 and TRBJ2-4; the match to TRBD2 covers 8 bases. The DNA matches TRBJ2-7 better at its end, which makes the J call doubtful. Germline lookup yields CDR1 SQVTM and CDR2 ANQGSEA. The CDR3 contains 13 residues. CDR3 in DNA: TGCAGCGCCGCGGTCGGGAGGGACGACGAGCAGTACTTC. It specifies CSAAVGRDDEQYF.

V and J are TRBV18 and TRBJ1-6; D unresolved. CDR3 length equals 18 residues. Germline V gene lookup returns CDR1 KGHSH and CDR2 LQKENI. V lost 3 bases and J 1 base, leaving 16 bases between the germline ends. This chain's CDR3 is CASSPVNVGWSYNSPLHF. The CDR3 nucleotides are TGTGCCAGCTCACCGGTTAACGTGGGATGGTCCTATAATTCACCCCTCCACTTT.

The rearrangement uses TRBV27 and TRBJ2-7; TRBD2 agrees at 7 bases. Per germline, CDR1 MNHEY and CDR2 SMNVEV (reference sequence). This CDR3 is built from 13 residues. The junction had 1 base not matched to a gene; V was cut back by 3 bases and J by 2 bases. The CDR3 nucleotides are TGTGCCAGCAGTTTGCGGGAGACCTACGAGCAGTACTTC. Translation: CASSLRETYEQYF.

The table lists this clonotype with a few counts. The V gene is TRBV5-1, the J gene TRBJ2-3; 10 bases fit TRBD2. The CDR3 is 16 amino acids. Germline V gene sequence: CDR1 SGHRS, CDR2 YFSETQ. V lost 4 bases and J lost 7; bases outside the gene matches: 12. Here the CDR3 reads CASSPDLAGESNTQYF. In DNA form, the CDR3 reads TGCGCCAGCAGCCCGGATCTAGCGGGAGAATCAAATACGCAGTATTTT.

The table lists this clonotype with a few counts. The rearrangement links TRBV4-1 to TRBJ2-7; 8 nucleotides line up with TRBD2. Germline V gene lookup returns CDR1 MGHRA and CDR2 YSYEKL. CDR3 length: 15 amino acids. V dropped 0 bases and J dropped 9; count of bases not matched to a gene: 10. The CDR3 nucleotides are TGCGCCAGCAGCCAAGAGTCTAGCGGGCACTTGGGGCAGTACTTC. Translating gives CASSQESSGHLGQYF.

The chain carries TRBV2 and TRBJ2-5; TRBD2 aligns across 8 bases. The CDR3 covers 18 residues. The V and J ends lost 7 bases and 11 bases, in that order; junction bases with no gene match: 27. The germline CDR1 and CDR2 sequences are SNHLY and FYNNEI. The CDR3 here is CASTGGAGLGAGRNEQYF. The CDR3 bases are TGTGCCAGCACGGGGGGGGCAGGGCTAGGGGCTGGTCGGAATGAGCAGTACTTC.

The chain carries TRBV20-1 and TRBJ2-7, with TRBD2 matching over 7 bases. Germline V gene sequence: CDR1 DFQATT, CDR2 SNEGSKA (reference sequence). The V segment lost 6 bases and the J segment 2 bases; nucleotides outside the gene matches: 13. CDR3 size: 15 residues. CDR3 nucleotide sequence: TGCAGTGCAACCTCGTGGCTAGCGGAAACCTACGAGCAGTACTTC. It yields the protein CSATSWLAETYEQYF.

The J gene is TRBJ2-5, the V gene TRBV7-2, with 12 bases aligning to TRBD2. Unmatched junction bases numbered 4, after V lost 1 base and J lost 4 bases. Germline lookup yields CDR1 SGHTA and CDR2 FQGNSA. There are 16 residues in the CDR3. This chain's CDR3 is CASSLVGLAGLETQYF. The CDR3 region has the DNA TGTGCCAGCAGCTTAGTAGGACTAGCGGGGCTAGAGACCCAGTACTTC.

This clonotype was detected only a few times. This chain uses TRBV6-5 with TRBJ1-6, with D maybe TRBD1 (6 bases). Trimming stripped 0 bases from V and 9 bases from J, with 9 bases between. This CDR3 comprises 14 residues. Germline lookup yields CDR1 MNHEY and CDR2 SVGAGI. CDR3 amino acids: CASSYSRGGSPLHF. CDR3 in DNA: TGTGCCAGCAGTTACTCCAGGGGCGGTTCACCCCTCCACTTT.

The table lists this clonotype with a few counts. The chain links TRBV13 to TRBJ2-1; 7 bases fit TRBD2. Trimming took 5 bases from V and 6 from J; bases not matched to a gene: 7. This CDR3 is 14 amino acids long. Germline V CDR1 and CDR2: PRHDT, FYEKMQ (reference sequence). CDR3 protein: CASSRAGSGNEQFF. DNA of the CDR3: TGTGCCAGCAGCAGAGCGGGAAGCGGCAATGAGCAGTTCTTC.

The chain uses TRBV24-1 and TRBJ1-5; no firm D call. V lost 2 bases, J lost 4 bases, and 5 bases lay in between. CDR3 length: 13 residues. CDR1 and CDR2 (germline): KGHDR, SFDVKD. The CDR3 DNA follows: TGTGCCACCAGTGATTCTCTAAATCAGCCCCAGCATTTT. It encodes CATSDSLNQPQHF.

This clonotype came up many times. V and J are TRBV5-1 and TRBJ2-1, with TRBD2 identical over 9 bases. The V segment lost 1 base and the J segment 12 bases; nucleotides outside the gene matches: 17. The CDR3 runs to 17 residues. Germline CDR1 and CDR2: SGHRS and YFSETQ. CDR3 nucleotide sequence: TGCGCCAGCAGCTTGAACTTAGGCGGTAGCGGGAGTGGCGCGCAGTTCTTC. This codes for CASSLNLGGSGSGAQFF.

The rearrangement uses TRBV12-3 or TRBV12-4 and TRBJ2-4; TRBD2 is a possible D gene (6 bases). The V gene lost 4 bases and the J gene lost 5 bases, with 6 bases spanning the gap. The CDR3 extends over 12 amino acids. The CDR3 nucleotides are TGTGCCAGCAGTTGGGGGGAAAACATTCAGTACTTC. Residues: CASSWGENIQYF.

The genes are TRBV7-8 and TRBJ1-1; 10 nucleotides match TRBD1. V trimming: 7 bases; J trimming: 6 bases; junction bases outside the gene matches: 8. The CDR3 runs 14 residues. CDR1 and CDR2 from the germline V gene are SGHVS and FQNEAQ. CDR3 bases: TGTGCCAGCATCCAGACAGGGGGCGCTTCTGAAGCTTTCTTT. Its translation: CASIQTGGASEAFF.

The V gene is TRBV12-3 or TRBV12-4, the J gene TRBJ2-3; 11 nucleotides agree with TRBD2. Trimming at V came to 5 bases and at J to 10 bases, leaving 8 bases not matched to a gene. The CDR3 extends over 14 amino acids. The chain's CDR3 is CASSTVAGGPAQYF. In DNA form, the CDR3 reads TGTGCCAGCAGTACTGTAGCGGGGGGGCCTGCGCAGTATTTT.

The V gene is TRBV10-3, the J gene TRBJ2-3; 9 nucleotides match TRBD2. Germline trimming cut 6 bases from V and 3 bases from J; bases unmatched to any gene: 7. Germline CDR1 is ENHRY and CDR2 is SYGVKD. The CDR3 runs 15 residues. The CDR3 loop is CAIRDGLAMTDTQYF. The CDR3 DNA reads TGTGCCATCAGGGACGGACTAGCGATGACAGATACGCAGTATTTT.

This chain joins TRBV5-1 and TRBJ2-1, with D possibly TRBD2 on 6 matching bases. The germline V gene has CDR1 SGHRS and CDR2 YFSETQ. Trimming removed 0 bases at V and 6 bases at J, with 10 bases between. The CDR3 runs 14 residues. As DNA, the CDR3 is TGCGCCAGCAGCTTGGGGGAGGTTGGCAATGAGCAGTTCTTC. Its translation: CASSLGEVGNEQFF.

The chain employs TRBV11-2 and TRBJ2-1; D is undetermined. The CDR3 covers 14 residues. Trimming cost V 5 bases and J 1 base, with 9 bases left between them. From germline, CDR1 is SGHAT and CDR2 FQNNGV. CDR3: CASSLFGSYNEQFF. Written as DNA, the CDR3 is TGTGCCAGCAGCCTCTTCGGGTCCTACAATGAGCAGTTCTTC.